Listed below are T cell receptor beta chains from one sample, sequenced in a study of beta chain features in type 1 diabetes. Sequenced by immunoSEQ multiplex PCR; TCRdb stores in-frame clones only, minus some. The sample yields a few hundred thousand clones, 16% seen once. The sequencing sample was made of naive CD4+ T cells from blood. Receptors originate from a man aged 25-45 years with type 1 diabetes. The CDR3 runs from the conserved cysteine through the conserved F or W. A D gene is named only where the DNA matches it firmly. The listing skips clone size in some rows; elsewhere it reads once, few, many or a size class.

j_call | v_call | d_call | clone_size | cdr3_aa | cdr3_nt
TRBJ2-3 | TRBV7-2 | NA | NA | CASSLEIGTQYF | TGTGCCAGCAGCTTAGAAATAGGAACTCAGTATTTT
TRBJ2-5 | TRBV19 | NA | few | CASSMGRQETQYF | TGTGCCAGTAGTATGGGGCGGCAAGAGACCCAGTACTTC
TRBJ2-3 | TRBV7-2 | NA | NA | CASSLAGGTGGTDTQYF | TGTGCCAGCAGCTTAGCTGGAGGGACTGGCGGCACAGATACGCAGTATTTT
TRBJ2-5 | TRBV25-1 | NA | few | CASSPTGGRETQYF | TGTGCCAGCAGCCCTACTGGAGGGAGAGAGACCCAGTACTTC
TRBJ2-3 | TRBV29-1 | NA | NA | CSVEGTSTDTQYF | TGCAGCGTTGAAGGGACTAGCACAGATACGCAGTATTTT
TRBJ2-1 | TRBV20-1 | NA | few | CSASIRDEQFF | TGCAGTGCGTCAATACGGGATGAGCAGTTCTTC
TRBJ2-1 | TRBV11-2 | TRBD1 | NA | CASSWTGGVYNEQFF | TGTGCCAGCAGCTGGACAGGGGGCGTCTACAATGAGCAGTTCTTC
TRBJ2-1 | TRBV9 | TRBD1 | NA | CASSPEGQGAGEQFF | TGTGCCAGCAGCCCAGAGGGACAGGGGGCGGGTGAGCAGTTCTTC
TRBJ2-1 | TRBV30 | TRBD1 | few | CAWTGQAPYNEQFF | TGTGCCTGGACGGGACAGGCTCCATACAATGAGCAGTTCTTC
TRBJ2-5 | TRBV9 | TRBD1 | NA | CASSVLGQGGETQYF | TGTGCCAGCAGCGTATTGGGACAGGGCGGGGAGACCCAGTACTTC
TRBJ2-7 | TRBV29-1 | NA | NA | CSVQDRFTYEQYF | TGCAGCGTCCAAGACAGGTTTACCTACGAGCAGTACTTC
TRBJ1-2 | TRBV9 | NA | NA | CASSVDKGLSGYTF | TGTGCCAGCAGCGTAGATAAAGGTCTGAGTGGCTACACCTTC
TRBJ2-5 | TRBV30 | TRBD2 | NA | CAWCLAGRTFYRQETQYF | TGTGCCTGGTGTCTAGCGGGAAGAACCTTTTATCGCCAAGAGACCCAGTACTTC
TRBJ2-2 | TRBV9 | TRBD2 | NA | CASSVLAGGTGELFF | TGTGCCAGCAGCGTTCTAGCGGGAGGCACCGGGGAGCTGTTTTTT
TRBJ2-7 | TRBV19 | NA | few | CASSIDPGLSYEQYF | TGTGCCAGTAGTATAGATCCGGGACTCTCCTACGAGCAGTACTTC
TRBJ2-7 | TRBV7-2 | NA | NA | CASSFRAREGEQYF | TGTGCCAGCAGCTTCCGGGCCAGGGAAGGCGAGCAGTACTTC
TRBJ2-7 | TRBV4-1 | NA | NA | CASSQAVTDSYEQYF | TGCGCCAGCAGCCAAGCCGTCACGGACAGCTACGAGCAGTACTTC
TRBJ1-1 | TRBV7-3 | NA | NA | CASSATASNTEAFF | TGTGCCAGCAGCGCTACAGCGTCGAACACTGAAGCTTTCTTT
TRBJ2-5 | TRBV25-1 | TRBD2 | few | CASSDPTSVETQYF | TGTGCCAGCAGTGATCCTACTAGCGTAGAGACCCAGTACTTC
TRBJ2-3 | TRBV9 | TRBD2 | NA | CASSPGTSGPRGTQYF | TGTGCCAGCAGTCCCGGGACTAGCGGGCCAAGGGGTACGCAGTATTTT
TRBJ2-3 | TRBV23-1 | TRBD1 | few | CASSQDGQGEDTQYF | TGCGCCAGCAGTCAGGATGGACAGGGGGAAGATACGCAGTATTTT
TRBJ2-3 | TRBV5-1 | NA | few | CASSLAGEDTQYF | TGCGCCAGCAGCTTGGCAGGAGAAGATACGCAGTATTTT
TRBJ1-2 | TRBV7-2 | TRBD1 | few | CASSTTGPAGYTF | TGTGCCAGCAGCACGACAGGGCCCGCGGGCTACACCTTC
TRBJ2-1 | TRBV15 | NA | NA | CATSRDQNEQFF | TGTGCCACCAGCAGAGATCAGAATGAGCAGTTCTTC
TRBJ1-2 | TRBV7-2 | NA | NA | CASSPQGQYGYTF | TGTGCCAGCAGCCCACAGGGCCAGTATGGCTACACCTTC
TRBJ2-7 | TRBV29-1 | NA | few | CSAAPNPNYEQYF | TGCAGCGCGGCCCCCAATCCAAACTACGAGCAGTACTTC
TRBJ2-1 | TRBV5-8 | TRBD2 | few | CASSLGTSGTNEQFF | TGTGCCAGCAGCCTGGGGACTAGCGGAACCAATGAGCAGTTCTTC
TRBJ2-7 | TRBV5-4 | NA | few | CASSLGGSSYEQYF | TGTGCCAGCAGCTTGGGTGGGAGCTCCTACGAGCAGTACTTC
TRBJ2-1 | TRBV20-1 | NA | NA | CSAPRYYEQFF | TGCAGTGCTCCCCGGTACTATGAGCAGTTCTTC
TRBJ1-5 | TRBV29-1 | TRBD1 | few | CSVEDLLGQVNQPQHF | TGCAGCGTTGAAGATCTTTTGGGACAGGTCAATCAGCCCCAGCATTTT
TRBJ1-2 | TRBV30 | NA | NA | CAWSLDVGTRGYTF | TGTGCCTGGAGTCTTGATGTGGGGACGAGGGGCTACACCTTC
TRBJ1-1 | TRBV29-1 | NA | NA | CSVEGRGRSEAFF | TGCAGCGTTGAAGGGCGAGGTCGGAGTGAAGCTTTCTTT
TRBJ2-1 | TRBV29-1 | NA | few | CVGGYDNEQFF | TGCGTGGGAGGTTATGACAATGAGCAGTTCTTC
TRBJ2-3 | TRBV14 | TRBD1 | few | CASSQGTATDTQYF | TGTGCCAGCAGCCAGGGGACAGCCACAGATACGCAGTATTTT
TRBJ2-3 | TRBV10-3 | NA | few | CAISDGYTDTQYF | TGTGCCATCAGTGACGGCTACACAGATACGCAGTATTTT
TRBJ2-1 | TRBV4-3 | NA | NA | CASSQDRRALGEQFF | TGCGCCAGCAGCCAAGATCGTCGGGCACTCGGTGAGCAGTTCTTC
TRBJ1-2 | TRBV5-1 | NA | few | CASSLGPGDYGYTF | TGCGCCAGCAGCTTAGGTCCCGGGGACTATGGCTACACCTTC
TRBJ2-1 | TRBV29-1 | TRBD1 | NA | CSVEGDRRHYNEQFF | TGCAGCGTTGAGGGGGACAGGCGACACTACAATGAGCAGTTCTTC
TRBJ2-6 | TRBV30 | NA | NA | CAWSVHQAGANVLTF | TGTGCCTGGAGTGTACACCAGGCCGGGGCCAACGTCCTGACTTTC
TRBJ2-7 | TRBV4-1 | TRBD2 | NA | CASSQQGLAGLLVF | TGCGCCAGCAGCCAACAGGGACTAGCGGGCCTTCTAGTATTC
TRBJ2-1 | TRBV7-9 | NA | few | CASSLARGTIGDEQFF | TGTGCCAGCAGCTTAGCGCGCGGTACAATAGGTGATGAGCAGTTCTTC
TRBJ2-6 | TRBV5-1 | NA | few | CASSLGPTPRSGANVLTF | TGCGCCAGCAGCTTGGGGCCAACCCCCCGCTCTGGGGCCAACGTCCTGACTTTC
TRBJ1-3 | TRBV27 | NA | few | CASRGGGNTIYF | TGTGCCAGCAGGGGTGGAGGAAACACCATATATTTT
TRBJ2-7 | TRBV29-1 | NA | few | CSVDGTGTYEQYF | TGCAGCGTTGATGGGACCGGAACCTACGAGCAGTACTTC
TRBJ2-1 | TRBV11-1 | TRBD2 | NA | CASSLGRENYNEQFF | TGTGCCAGCAGCTTAGGGCGGGAGAACTACAATGAGCAGTTCTTC
TRBJ2-3 | TRBV7-2 | NA | NA | CASSLVGFTDTQYF | TGTGCCAGCAGCTTAGTCGGTTTCACAGATACGCAGTATTTT
TRBJ2-1 | TRBV7-3 | TRBD1 | NA | CASSWDSSYNEQFF | TGTGCCAGCAGCTGGGACAGCTCCTACAATGAGCAGTTCTTC
TRBJ2-4 | TRBV2 | NA | NA | CASAPLNIQYF | TGTGCCAGCGCCCCCCTAAACATTCAGTACTTC
TRBJ2-7 | TRBV29-1 | TRBD1 | few | CSVEKDRGSYEQYF | TGCAGCGTTGAAAAGGACAGGGGCAGCTACGAGCAGTACTTC
TRBJ2-3 | TRBV10-3 | NA | few | CAISATGELSTDTQYF | TGTGCCATCAGTGCCACAGGCGAACTTAGCACAGATACGCAGTATTTT
TRBJ2-1 | TRBV4-1 | NA | NA | CASSQPQLRRSYNEQFF | TGCGCCAGCAGCCAACCCCAGCTGCGGAGGTCCTACAATGAGCAGTTCTTC
TRBJ2-7 | TRBV6-1 | TRBD2 | NA | CASSDRTSGSYEQYF | TGTGCCAGCAGTGATCGGACTAGCGGCTCCTACGAGCAGTACTTC
TRBJ2-1 | TRBV4-2 | TRBD2 | NA | CASSQTSGFVYNEQFF | TGTGCCAGCAGCCAGACTAGCGGGTTTGTTTACAATGAGCAGTTCTTC
TRBJ2-2 | TRBV25-1 | TRBD2 | NA | CASSELAGRTGELFF | TGTGCCAGCAGTGAACTAGCGGGACGTACCGGGGAGCTGTTTTTT
TRBJ2-3 | TRBV27 | NA | few | CASSLNFRPASTDTQYF | TGTGCCAGCAGTTTAAACTTCAGACCCGCATCCACAGATACGCAGTATTTT
TRBJ2-7 | TRBV30 | TRBD2 | NA | CAWSTGRTAYEQYF | TGTGCCTGGAGTACCGGGAGGACCGCCTACGAGCAGTACTTC
TRBJ2-7 | TRBV28 | TRBD2 | NA | CASSSAKAGGQREQYF | TGTGCCAGCAGTTCTGCGAAAGCGGGAGGGCAACGCGAGCAGTACTTC